These T cell receptor beta chains were read from a single sample in a study of naive and memory T cell subsets. Each CDR3 protein is one row after TCRdb ran MiXCR on the UMI-ligation and nested PCR reads. The sample has under 150,000 distinct CDR3 sequences; about 20% are singletons. The source material was naive CD8+ T cells from blood. The receptor set was obtained from a human donor in good health. Both conserved end residues are part of each CDR3. The order of the fields is J gene, D gene, V gene, clone size, CDR3 DNA, CDR3 protein. A D gene is named only where the DNA matches it firmly. Clone size is stated in some rows and not others, as once, few, many or a class when expanded.

>TRBJ2-1|NA|TRBV7-2|few
TGTGCCAGCAGCTTAGAAGGGGGCTCCTACAATGAGCAGTTCTTC
CASSLEGGSYNEQFF
>TRBJ1-1|NA|TRBV6-2/TRBV6-3|few
TGTGCCAGCAGTTACTATGACAGAGAGGGCACTGAAGCTTTCTTT
CASSYYDREGTEAFF
>TRBJ1-6|NA|TRBV6-6|many
TGTGCCATAAAAGGTTCCTATAATTCACCCCTCCACTTT
CAIKGSYNSPLHF
>TRBJ2-3|NA|TRBV6-2/TRBV6-3|few
TGTGCCAGCAGTTACTACATCGCCAGAAAAGGGAACAGCACAGATACGCAGTATTTT
CASSYYIARKGNSTDTQYF
>TRBJ1-5|TRBD1|TRBV28|few
TGTGCCAGCAGGGAAAGGGGGCTTCAGCCCCAGCATTTT
CASRERGLQPQHF
>TRBJ1-2|NA|TRBV9|NA
TGTGCCAGCAGCGTAGGAGTCGACACAGTTTATGGCTACACCTTC
CASSVGVDTVYGYTF
>TRBJ1-2|TRBD1|TRBV4-3|NA
TGCGCCAGCAGCCAGGACAGGACTAACGTTGGCTACACCTTC
CASSQDRTNVGYTF
>TRBJ2-1|NA|TRBV7-9|few
TGTGCCAGCAGCTTGGGACCGGCGCCCACAGATGAGCAGTTCTTC
CASSLGPAPTDEQFF
>TRBJ2-7|NA|TRBV29-1|many
TGCAGTGCCGAGGCGGATAGAACGGGCGAGCAGTACTTC
CSAEADRTGEQYF
>TRBJ2-7|NA|TRBV6-2/TRBV6-3|NA
TGTGCCAGCAGTACCATGACAGGAAGATCCTACGAGCAGTACTTC
CASSTMTGRSYEQYF
>TRBJ2-1|TRBD2|TRBV4-3|NA
TGCGCCAGCAGCCAAGACGAGGGACTAGCGTCCGAGCAGTTCTTC
CASSQDEGLASEQFF
>TRBJ2-7|TRBD2|TRBV3-1|few
TGTGCCAGCAGCCAAGGGCTAGCGGACTACGAGCAGTACTTC
CASSQGLADYEQYF
>TRBJ1-5|TRBD1|TRBV28|NA
TGTGCCAGCAGTCCCCCAGGGGGCGGGCCCCAGCATTTT
CASSPPGGGPQHF
>TRBJ2-1|TRBD2|TRBV29-1|NA
TGCAGCGTGGTGGGACTAGCGGGACCATGGCAGTTCTTC
CSVVGLAGPWQFF
>TRBJ2-3|TRBD2|TRBV20-1|NA
TGCAGTGCTATTTCATATGGGGGACTAGCAAGGCACACAGATACGCAGTATTTT
CSAISYGGLARHTDTQYF
>TRBJ2-1|NA|TRBV12-3/TRBV12-4|few
TGTGCCAGCACCCCCTACAGTGGGGTGAGCTCCTACAATGAGCAGTTCTTC
CASTPYSGVSSYNEQFF
>TRBJ2-1|NA|TRBV28|NA
TGTGCCAGCAGTCCCAACGGTGGGTACAATGAGCAGTTCTTC
CASSPNGGYNEQFF
>TRBJ2-3|NA|TRBV27|NA
TGTGCCAGCATGGCCTTCTTCACAGATACGCAGTATTTT
CASMAFFTDTQYF
>TRBJ2-7|TRBD2|TRBV29-1|few
TGCAGCGTTGAGTCCGCTAGCGGCACCTACGAGCAGTACTTC
CSVESASGTYEQYF
>TRBJ2-2|TRBD2|TRBV29-1|NA
TGCAGCGTCGAACATAGCGGGAGTTCGATCGGGGAGCTGTTTTTT
CSVEHSGSSIGELFF
>TRBJ2-3|TRBD1|TRBV25-1|NA
TGTGCCAGCAAACGACAGGGGGGGGTAGATACGCAGTATTTT
CASKRQGGVDTQYF
>TRBJ2-6|NA|TRBV20-1|NA
TGCAGTGCTAGAGATCGTCCAGGGGGGGTTGGATCTGGGGCCAACGTCCTGACTTTC
CSARDRPGGVGSGANVLTF
>TRBJ1-2|NA|TRBV7-9|few
TGTGCCAGCAGCCCGTCAGCGTCCAATCGCTATGGCTACACCTTC
CASSPSASNRYGYTF
>TRBJ1-5|NA|TRBV28|NA
TGTGCCAGCAGTTTTCATCAGATTAATCAGCCCCAGCATTTT
CASSFHQINQPQHF
>TRBJ2-3|NA|TRBV28|NA
TGTGCCAGCAGCCCCTGGCGGAATGAACTGCGCACAGATACGCAGTATTTT
CASSPWRNELRTDTQYF
>TRBJ2-1|TRBD2|TRBV29-1|NA
TGCAGCGCCCCGACTAGCGGTTTATACAATGAGCAGTTCTTC
CSAPTSGLYNEQFF
>TRBJ2-1|NA|TRBV6-2/TRBV6-3|few
TGTGCCAGCAGTTACCCCGTAGCGAATGAGCAGTTCTTC
CASSYPVANEQFF
>TRBJ2-7|NA|TRBV12-5|few
TGTGCTAGTGGTTTGGACAGGGCCTCCGAGCAGTACTTC
CASGLDRASEQYF
>TRBJ1-5|NA|TRBV6-5|NA
TGTGCCAGCAGTTACACCAGCGGGAGCAGTCAGCCCCAGCATTTT
CASSYTSGSSQPQHF